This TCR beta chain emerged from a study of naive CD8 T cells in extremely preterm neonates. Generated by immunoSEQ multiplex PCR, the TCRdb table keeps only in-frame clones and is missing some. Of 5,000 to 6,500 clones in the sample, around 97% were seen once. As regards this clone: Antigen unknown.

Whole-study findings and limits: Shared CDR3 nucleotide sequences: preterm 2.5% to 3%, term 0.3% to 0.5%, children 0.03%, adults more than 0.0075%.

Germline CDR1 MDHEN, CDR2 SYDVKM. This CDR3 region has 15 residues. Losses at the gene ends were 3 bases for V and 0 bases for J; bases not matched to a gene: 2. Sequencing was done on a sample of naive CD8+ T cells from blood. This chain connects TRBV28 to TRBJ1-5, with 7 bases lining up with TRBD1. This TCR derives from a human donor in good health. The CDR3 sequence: CASSLGTVSNQPQHF. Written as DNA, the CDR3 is TGTGCCAGCAGTTTGGGGACAGTTAGCAATCAGCCCCAGCATTTT.